This TCR beta chain came from a study of cytomegalovirus exposure and HLA in healthy donors. Study details: An earlier analysis identified 100 million to 130 million unique TCR beta sequences in approximately 190 million T cells. Study-level points and caveats: In vitro experiments confirmed that three CMV-associated chains were specific for CMV antigens. A missense DCLRE1C variant was associated with V- and J-gene trimming of TCR beta chains in a later analysis, and an independent cohort replicated the association.

Primers included in the PCR were 60 Vbeta and 13 Jbeta primers. TCRdb keeps only in-frame clones here, not all; method: immunoSEQ multiplex PCR. Found here are 110,000 to 150,000 clones, around 80% of them singletons; the top ten hold about 5%. For this clone: Its target is unknown. Compared with germline, one end of the junction differs, possibly owing to a read error.

Healthy people donating bone marrow made up the donors. Germline CDR1 and CDR2: MNHNS and SASEGT. This CDR3 comprises 14 residues. Sequencing was carried out using PBMCs. This TCR derives from a male donor in good health and CMV-seronegative. The chain uses TRBV6-1 and TRBJ2-5; TRBD1 agrees at 11 bases. TRBJ2-7 matches the DNA end more closely, so the J call is doubtful. CDR3: CASSEGQGADEQYF. CDR3 nucleotides: TGTGCCAGCAGCGAAGGACAGGGGGCGGACGAGCAGTACTTC.